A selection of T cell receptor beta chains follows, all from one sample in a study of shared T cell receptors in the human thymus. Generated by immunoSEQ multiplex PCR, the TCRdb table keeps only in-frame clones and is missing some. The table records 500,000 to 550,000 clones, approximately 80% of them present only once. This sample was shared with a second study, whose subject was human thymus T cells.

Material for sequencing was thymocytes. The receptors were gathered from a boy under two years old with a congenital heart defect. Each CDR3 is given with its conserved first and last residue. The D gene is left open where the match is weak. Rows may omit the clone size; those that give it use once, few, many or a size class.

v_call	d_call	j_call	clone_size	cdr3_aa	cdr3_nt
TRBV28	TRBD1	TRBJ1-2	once	CASSGQGLNGYTF	TGTGCCAGCAGCGGACAGGGTTTAAATGGCTACACCTTC
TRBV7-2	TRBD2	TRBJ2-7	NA	CASSSPRGLAGAYEQYF	TGTGCCAGCAGCTCCCCGAGGGGACTAGCGGGTGCCTACGAGCAGTACTTC
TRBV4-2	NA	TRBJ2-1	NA	CASSQEAGPNEQFF	TGTGCCAGCAGCCAAGAGGCGGGCCCAAATGAGCAGTTCTTC
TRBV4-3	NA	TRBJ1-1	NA	CASSQDRGRCGPEAFF	TGCGCCAGCAGCCAAGATAGGGGCAGATGTGGCCCTGAAGCTTTCTTT
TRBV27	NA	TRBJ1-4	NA	CASRGGVSYEKLFF	TGTGCCAGCAGGGGGGGGGTATCTTACGAAAAACTGTTTTTT
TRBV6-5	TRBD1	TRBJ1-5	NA	CASRPDRGFNQPQHF	TGTGCCAGCAGACCTGACAGGGGCTTCAATCAGCCCCAGCATTTT
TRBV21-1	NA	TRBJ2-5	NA	CASSKQWQAKETQYF	TGTGCCAGCAGCAAACAGTGGCAGGCCAAAGAGACCCAGTACTTC
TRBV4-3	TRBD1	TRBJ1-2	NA	CASSQGDDRDGYTF	TGCGCCAGCAGCCAAGGGGATGACAGGGACGGCTACACCTTC
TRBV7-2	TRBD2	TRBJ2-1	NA	CASSDRLAEEQFF	TGTGCCAGCAGCGACCGACTAGCGGAAGAGCAGTTCTTC
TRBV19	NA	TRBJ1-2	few	CATTLGPGESRGYTF	TGTGCCACCACGCTCGGGCCGGGGGAGAGTAGAGGCTACACCTTC
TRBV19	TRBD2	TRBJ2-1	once	CASSKRETSGWNEQFF	TGTGCCAGTAGTAAGAGGGAAACTAGCGGGTGGAATGAGCAGTTCTTC
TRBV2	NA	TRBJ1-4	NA	CASGRNWGRGSNEKLFF	TGTGCCAGCGGCCGTAACTGGGGGCGAGGTTCTAATGAAAAACTGTTTTTT
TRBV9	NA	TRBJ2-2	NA	CASSVGDTGELFF	TGTGCCAGCAGCGTAGGAGACACCGGGGAGCTGTTTTTT
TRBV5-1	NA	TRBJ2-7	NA	CASSLGPPNEQYF	TGCGCCAGCAGCTTGGGGCCGCCCAACGAGCAGTACTTC
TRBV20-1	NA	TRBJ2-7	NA	CSARGTDEQYF	TGCAGTGCTAGAGGGACAGACGAGCAGTACTTC
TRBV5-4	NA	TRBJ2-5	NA	CASSGGGRDQYF	TGTGCCAGCAGCGGGGGGGGGCGGGACCAGTACTTC
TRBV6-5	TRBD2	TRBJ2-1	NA	CASTKTLAGDKFF	TGTGCCAGCACCAAAACTCTAGCGGGTGATAAGTTCTTC
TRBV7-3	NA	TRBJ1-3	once	CASSPSDRSGNTIYF	TGTGCCAGCAGCCCATCAGACAGGTCTGGAAACACCATATATTTT
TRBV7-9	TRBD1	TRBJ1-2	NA	CASSLWAGGGYTF	TGTGCCAGCAGCTTATGGGCAGGGGGTGGCTACACCTTC
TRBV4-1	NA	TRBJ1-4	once	CASSQVRQYNEKLFF	TGCGCCAGCAGCCAAGTCAGACAGTATAATGAAAAACTGTTTTTT
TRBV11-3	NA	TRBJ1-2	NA	CASSLGHSDSGGFYGYTF	TGTGCCAGCAGCTTAGGGCACTCGGACAGTGGGGGTTTCTATGGCTACACCTTC
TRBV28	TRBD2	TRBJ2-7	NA	CASSTAPSGRAVEQYF	TGTGCCAGCAGCACTGCTCCTAGCGGGAGGGCCGTAGAGCAGTACTTC
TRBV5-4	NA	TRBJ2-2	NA	CASSIRERSPTGELFF	TGTGCCAGCAGCATCCGGGAGAGATCCCCCACCGGGGAGCTGTTTTTT
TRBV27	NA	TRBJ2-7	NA	CASSTLGPPAEQYF	TGTGCCAGCAGTACCCTAGGTCCTCCGGCCGAGCAGTACTTC
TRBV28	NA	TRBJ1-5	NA	CASNPGQLYSNQPQHF	TGTGCCAGCAATCCTGGACAGCTCTATAGCAATCAGCCCCAGCATTTT
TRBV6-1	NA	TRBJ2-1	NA	CASRPGGHNEQFF	TGTGCCAGCAGACCCGGGGGGCACAATGAGCAGTTCTTC
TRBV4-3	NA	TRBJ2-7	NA	CPVPPRGSYEQYF	TGCCCAGTACCTCCCCGGGGTTCCTACGAGCAGTACTTC
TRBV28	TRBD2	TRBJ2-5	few	CASSLEALAGETQYF	TGTGCCAGCAGTTTAGAAGCTCTAGCGGGAGAGACCCAGTACTTC
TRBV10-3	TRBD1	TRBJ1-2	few	CAITQDRVYGYTF	TGTGCCATCACCCAGGACAGGGTTTATGGCTACACCTTC
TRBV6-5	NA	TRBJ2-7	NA	CASSYQSRGSYEQYF	TGTGCCAGCAGTTACCAAAGTAGGGGAAGCTACGAGCAGTACTTC
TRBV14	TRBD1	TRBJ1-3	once	CASSQGTNRGYLDTIYF	TGTGCCAGCAGCCAAGGGACAAACAGGGGTTATCTAGACACCATATATTTT
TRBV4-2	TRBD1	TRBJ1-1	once	CASSQEPGQGHRTEAFF	TGTGCCAGCAGCCAAGAACCGGGACAGGGGCATCGGACTGAAGCTTTCTTT
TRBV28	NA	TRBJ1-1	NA	CASRPKNLHTEAFF	TGTGCCAGCAGACCCAAGAACCTACACACTGAAGCTTTCTTT
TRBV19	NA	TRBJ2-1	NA	CASSPQVPSYNEQFF	TGTGCCAGTAGCCCCCAGGTTCCCTCCTACAATGAGCAGTTCTTC
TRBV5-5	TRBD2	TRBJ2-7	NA	CASSFQVAGGPGRYEQYF	TGTGCCAGCAGCTTCCAGGTGGCGGGAGGGCCGGGGAGGTACGAGCAGTACTTC
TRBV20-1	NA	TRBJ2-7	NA	CSVGPSYEQYF	TGCAGTGTGGGGCCCTCCTACGAGCAGTACTTC
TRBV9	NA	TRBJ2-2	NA	CASSVGGPGELFF	TGTGCCAGCAGCGTAGGAGGGCCCGGGGAGCTGTTTTTT
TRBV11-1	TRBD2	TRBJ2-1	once	CASKYSTSGTYNEQFF	TGTGCCAGCAAATACTCGACTAGCGGCACCTACAATGAGCAGTTCTTC
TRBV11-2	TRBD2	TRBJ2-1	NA	CASSMLAGEGNEQFF	TGTGCCAGCAGCATGTTAGCGGGAGAGGGCAATGAGCAGTTCTTC
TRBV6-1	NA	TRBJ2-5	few	CASSAHTTGTPTPPPETQYF	TGTGCCAGCAGTGCACACACGACCGGGACTCCAACCCCGCCCCCAGAGACCCAGTACTTC
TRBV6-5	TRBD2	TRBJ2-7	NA	CASRLLAGFSYEQYF	TGTGCCAGCAGACTCCTAGCGGGGTTCTCCTACGAGCAGTACTTC
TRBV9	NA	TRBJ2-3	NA	CASSAGISTDTQYF	TGTGCCAGCAGCGCGGGGATTAGCACAGATACGCAGTATTTT
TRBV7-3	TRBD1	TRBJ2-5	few	CASSADRDSQQETQYF	TGTGCCAGCAGCGCAGACCGGGACAGTCAGCAAGAGACCCAGTACTTC
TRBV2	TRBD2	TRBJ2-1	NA	CASSDGERTSGRFNEQFF	TGTGCCAGCAGTGACGGCGAAAGGACTAGCGGGAGATTTAATGAGCAGTTCTTC
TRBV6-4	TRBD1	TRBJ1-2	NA	CASSESRDSYYGYTF	TGTGCCAGCAGTGAATCGAGGGACAGCTACTATGGCTACACCTTC
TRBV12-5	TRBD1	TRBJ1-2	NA	CASGRQGGGSNYGYTF	TGTGCTAGTGGTAGACAGGGAGGAGGCTCTAACTATGGCTACACCTTC
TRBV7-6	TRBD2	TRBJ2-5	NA	CASSLILLASGGTQYF	TGTGCCAGCAGCTTAATACTACTAGCGTCCGGAGGGACCCAGTACTTC
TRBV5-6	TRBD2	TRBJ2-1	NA	CASSLSSGSQEQFF	TGTGCCAGCAGCCTATCTAGCGGGAGTCAGGAGCAGTTCTTC
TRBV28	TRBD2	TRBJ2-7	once	CASSSFPASGHKGAYEQYF	TGTGCCAGCAGTTCTTTCCCTGCTAGCGGGCATAAAGGGGCCTACGAGCAGTACTTC
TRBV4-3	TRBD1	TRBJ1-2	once	CASSQDHRGNYGYTF	TGCGCCAGCAGCCAGGACCACAGGGGAAACTATGGCTACACCTTC
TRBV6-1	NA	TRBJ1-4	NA	CASRVAEKLFF	TGTGCCAGCAGGGTGGCTGAAAAACTGTTTTTT